What follows are 20 T cell receptor beta chains derived from one specimen sequenced in a study of Graves' ophthalmopathy and Graves' hyperthyroidism. RNA transcripts served as template for amplifying TCR beta CDR3 sequences. An opening RT-PCR round employed HTBI primers and preceded a second-round multiplex PCR. TCRdb called the multiplex PCR reads again in MiXCR, with one record for every CDR3 protein. The profile shows fewer than 650,000 distinct CDR3 sequences, about 20% of them singletons. Sequenced: peripheral blood. The origin of the receptors is a woman aged 18-30 years with stable Graves' hyperthyroidism. Some clones in this sample may be carry-over from other donors' samples.

This clonotype was detected many times. V and J are TRBV6-1 and TRBJ1-1; D unclear. Germline values: CDR1 MNHNS, CDR2 SASEGT. This CDR3 is 13 amino acids long. Trimming shortened V by 4 bases and J by 1 base, and 7 bases separated the two germline ends. The CDR3 DNA reads TGTGCCAGCAGTGTCCGGGAGAACACTGAAGCTTTCTTT. Its protein is CASSVRENTEAFF.

The chain is built from TRBV27 and TRBJ1-1; D call uncertain. Trimming stripped 5 bases from V and 3 bases from J, with 13 bases between. Germline V lookup: CDR1 MNHEY, CDR2 SMNVEV (reference sequence). The CDR3 sequence is 14 residues long. The DNA of the CDR3 is TGTGCCAGCAGTCAAACCTTTGGAGACACTGAAGCTTTCTTT. This encodes CASSQTFGDTEAFF.

This chain uses TRBV11-2 with TRBJ2-2; D not certain. Germline V gene lookup returns CDR1 SGHAT and CDR2 FQNNGV. The CDR3 is 17 residues long. With 5 bases removed from V and 2 bases from J, the gap between germline ends came to 18 bases. The CDR3 loop is CASSAFPPHLNTGELFF. Here the CDR3 DNA reads TGTGCCAGCAGCGCTTTCCCACCACACCTAAACACCGGGGAGCTGTTTTTT.

V and J are TRBV6-4 and TRBJ1-5; 10 positions agree with TRBD1. Germline V lookup: CDR1 MRHNA, CDR2 SNTAGT. The CDR3 contains 17 residues. J was trimmed by 1 base and V by 2 bases; bases with no gene match: 5. DNA of the CDR3: TGTGCCAGCAGTGACCCTAGGACAGGGGGGAGCAATCAGCCCCAGCATTTT. This codes for CASSDPRTGGSNQPQHF.

This clonotype has a count of ten or more. This chain uses TRBV20-1 with TRBJ1-1, with a weak D call TRBD1 (5 bases). CDR1 DFQATT and CDR2 SNEGSKA come from the germline V gene (reference sequence). V was pared by 6 bases and J by 3 bases, with 11 bases between. This CDR3 has 12 amino acids. The CDR3 loop reads CSASRGDTEAFF. CDR3 bases: TGCAGTGCCTCTCGAGGGGACACTGAAGCTTTCTTT.

The V gene is TRBV28, the J gene TRBJ1-5; weak D call: TRBD1 (6 bases). The CDR3 runs 12 residues. V lost 5 bases to trimming and J lost 10 bases, with 12 bases between them. Germline CDR1 MDHEN, CDR2 SYDVKM. CDR3 sequence: CASSQQGDPQHF. The CDR3 DNA is TGTGCCAGCAGTCAACAGGGAGACCCCCAGCATTTT.

This clonotype was recorded many times. The chain combines TRBV5-1 with TRBJ2-5, with D possibly matching TRBD1 (5 bases). The CDR3 consists of 16 residues. The germline V gene encodes CDR1 SGHRS and CDR2 YFSETQ. Deletions cut 0 bases from V and 2 bases from J, with 14 bases between. The CDR3 DNA sequence: TGCGCCAGCAGCTTGGCCGTGGCAGGGCAGCAAGAGACCCAGTACTTC. Translation gives CASSLAVAGQQETQYF.

This clonotype occurred many times. This sequence joins TRBV5-1 and TRBJ1-2; D might be TRBD1 (6 bases). This CDR3 spans 19 amino acids. The V gene lost 1 base and the J gene lost 5 bases, with 27 bases spanning the gap. Germline values: CDR1 SGHRS, CDR2 YFSETQ. Written as DNA, the CDR3 is TGCGCCAGCAGCTTGTCCACGGACAGACTTTTAGGGATTGGGTATGGCTACACCTTC. Its protein is CASSLSTDRLLGIGYGYTF. The whole variable domain, remainder taken from reference TRBV5-1 and TRBJ1-2, is KAGVTQTPRYLIKTRGQQVTLSCSPISGHRSVSWYQQTPGQGLQFLFEYFSETQRNKGNFPGRFSGRQFSNSRSEMNVSTLELGDSALYLCASSLSTDRLLGIGYGYTFGSGTRLTVV.

This rearrangement joins TRBV30 to TRBJ2-2, with D unresolved. V lost 0 bases and J 5 bases, leaving 7 bases between the germline ends. Germline CDR1 GTSNPN, CDR2 SVGIG (reference sequence). The CDR3 runs to 13 residues. The CDR3 nucleotides read TGTGCCTGGAGTGTCCAGTTGACCGGGGAGCTGTTTTTT. This codes for CAWSVQLTGELFF.

This clonotype came up a few times. The CDR3 does not close with the conserved phenylalanine or tryptophan, likely indicating a read error. The chain carries TRBV6-2 or TRBV6-3 and TRBJ1-2; D not resolved. Germline V gives CDR1 MNHEY, CDR2 SVGEGT. CDR3 length: 13 residues. This CDR3 reads CACSLRDGGGYTL. CDR3 bases: TGTGCCTGCAGTCTCCGGGATGGCGGTGGCTACACCCTC.

This clonotype was counted a single time. The chain has TRBV12-3 or TRBV12-4 and TRBJ1-1, with 8 bases matching TRBD1. J was trimmed by 5 bases and V by 6 bases; bases with no gene match: 5. This CDR3 comprises 13 residues. The CDR3 DNA reads TGTGCCAGCAGCAGCAACAGGGGGACTGAAGCTTTCTTT. Translation: CASSSNRGTEAFF.

This clonotype has just a few counts. This CDR3 reads CASSLLAPGQPHEQYF. The CDR3 coding sequence is TGTGCCAGCAGCTTACTCGCCCCCGGACAGCCACACGAGCAGTACTTC. The gene calls are TRBV7-6 and TRBJ2-7; TRBD1 might be the D (6 bases). V was pared by 2 bases and J by 5 bases, with 19 bases between. The CDR3 runs 16 residues. Germline assignment: CDR1 SGHVS and CDR2 FNYEAQ.

This clonotype has at least ten counts. The J gene is TRBJ2-5, the V gene TRBV10-3; 11 positions agree with TRBD2. The V gene's germline CDR1 is ENHRY and CDR2 SYGVKD. Trimming at V came to 6 bases and at J to 4 bases, leaving 7 bases not matched to a gene. The CDR3 is 15 residues long. The CDR3 region is CAISTTSGSRETQYF. CDR3 sequence (DNA): TGTGCCATCAGCACAACTAGCGGGAGTAGAGAGACCCAGTACTTC.

This clonotype was picked up many times. This chain joins TRBV11-1 and TRBJ2-7; 9 bases are shared with TRBD1. Germline lookup yields CDR1 SGHAT and CDR2 FQDESV (reference sequence). The CDR3 runs to 16 residues. Germline trimming cut 3 bases from V and 4 bases from J; bases unmatched to any gene: 10. In DNA form, the CDR3 reads TGTGCCAGCAGCTTTATCGGGACAGGGAAACCGTACGAGCAGTACTTC. Translating it yields CASSFIGTGKPYEQYF.

This clonotype appeared many times. V usage is TRBV10-3 and J usage is TRBJ1-1; no clear D gene. The CDR3 is 14 residues long. Trimming stripped 3 bases from V and 1 base from J, with 9 bases between. Germline V gene lookup returns CDR1 ENHRY and CDR2 SYGVKD. CDR3 bases: TGTGCCATCAGTGAAATGAGAAGGAACACTGAAGCTTTCTTT. Its translation is CAISEMRRNTEAFF.

The V call is TRBV6-2 or TRBV6-3, the J call TRBJ2-2; no clear D gene. Trimming left V 7 bases short and J 6 bases short, with 6 bases between. The CDR3 extends over 11 amino acids. Per the germline V gene, CDR1 is MNHEY and CDR2 is SVGEGT. The CDR3 reads CASTTAGELFF. CDR3 DNA: TGTGCCAGCACAACCGCCGGGGAGCTGTTTTTT.

The chain recombines TRBV20-1 with TRBJ2-7; 8 bases are shared with TRBD2. J gave up 0 bases and V 2 bases, and 6 bases lay outside the gene matches. CDR3 length: 15 amino acids. CDR1 DFQATT and CDR2 SNEGSKA come from the germline V gene (reference sequence). CDR3 residues: CSARTLAASSYEQYF. The CDR3 nucleotides read TGCAGTGCTAGAACACTAGCGGCGAGCTCCTACGAGCAGTACTTC.

The rearrangement uses TRBV10-1 and TRBJ1-5; 7 nucleotides line up with TRBD1. The length of the CDR3 is 15 residues. CDR1 and CDR2 from the germline V gene are WNHNN and SYGVQD (reference sequence). J was trimmed by 2 bases and V by 7 bases; bases with no gene match: 8. The CDR3 spells CASTVTGDRNQPQHF. The CDR3 DNA reads TGCGCCAGCACAGTCACAGGGGACCGCAATCAGCCCCAGCATTTT.

The table lists this clonotype with a few counts. A much larger clone is a single base away; this may be a read error. The chain couples TRBV11-1 to TRBJ2-7; 8 bases fit TRBD1. The CDR3 sequence is 18 residues long. CDR1 is SGHAT, CDR2 FQDESV, per germline (reference sequence). CDR3 region: CSSSLPPMTLRGPYEQYF. The DNA of the CDR3 is TGTTCCAGCAGCTTGCCACCGATGACCCTCAGGGGGCCCTACGAGCAGTACTTC.

The chain couples TRBV6-2 or TRBV6-3 to TRBJ2-4; D remains unclear. Germline V CDR1 and CDR2: MNHEY, SVGEGT. The germline V and J ends were trimmed by 2 bases and 4 bases, with 9 bases remaining between them. The CDR3 contains 14 residues. The CDR3 loop is CASSYLNGKNIQYF. CDR3 bases: TGTGCCAGCAGTTACCTTAATGGTAAAAACATTCAGTACTTC.